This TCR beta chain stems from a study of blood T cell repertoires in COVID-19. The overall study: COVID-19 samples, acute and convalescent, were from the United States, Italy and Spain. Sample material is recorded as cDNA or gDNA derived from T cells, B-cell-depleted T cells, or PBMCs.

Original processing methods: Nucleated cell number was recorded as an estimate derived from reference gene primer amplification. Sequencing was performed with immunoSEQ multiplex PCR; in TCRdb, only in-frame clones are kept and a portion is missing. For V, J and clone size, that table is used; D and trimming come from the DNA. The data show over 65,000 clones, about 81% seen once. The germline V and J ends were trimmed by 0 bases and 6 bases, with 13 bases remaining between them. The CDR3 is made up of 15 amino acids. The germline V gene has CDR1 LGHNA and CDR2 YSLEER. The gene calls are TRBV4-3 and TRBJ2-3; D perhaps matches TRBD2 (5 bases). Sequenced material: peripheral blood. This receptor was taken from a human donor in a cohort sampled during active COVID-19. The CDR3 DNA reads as TGCGCCAGCAGCCAAGATTTCCAGGAGGTGGATACGCAGTATTTT. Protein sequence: CASSQDFQEVDTQYF.